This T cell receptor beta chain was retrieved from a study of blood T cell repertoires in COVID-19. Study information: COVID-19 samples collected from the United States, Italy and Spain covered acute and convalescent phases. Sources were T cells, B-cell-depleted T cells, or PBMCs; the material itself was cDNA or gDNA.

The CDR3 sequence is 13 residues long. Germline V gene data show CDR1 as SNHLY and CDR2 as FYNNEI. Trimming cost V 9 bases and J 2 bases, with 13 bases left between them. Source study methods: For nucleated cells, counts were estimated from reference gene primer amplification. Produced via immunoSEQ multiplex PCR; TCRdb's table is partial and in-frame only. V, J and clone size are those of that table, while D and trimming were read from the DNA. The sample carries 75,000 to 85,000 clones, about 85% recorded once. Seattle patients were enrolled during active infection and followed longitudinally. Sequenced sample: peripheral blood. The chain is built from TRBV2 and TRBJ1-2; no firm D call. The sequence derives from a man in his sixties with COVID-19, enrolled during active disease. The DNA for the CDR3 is TGTGCCAGTAGGGTTAGCGGGAACTATGGCTACACCTTC. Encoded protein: CASRVSGNYGYTF.